A selection of T cell receptor beta chains follows, all from one sample in a study of PD-1 blockade in classical Hodgkin lymphoma. Some clones are missing from TCRdb's copy, which holds only in-frame ones; the method was immunoSEQ multiplex PCR. The repertoire has roughly 32,000 clones, roughly 80% of them found once; the top ten carry around a third. The sample here was peripheral blood mononuclear cells (PBMCs), taken at baseline. All receptors come from a human donor with classical Hodgkin lymphoma. Both conserved end residues are part of each CDR3. Fields, in order: D gene, J gene, V gene, clone size, CDR3 protein, CDR3 DNA. The D gene is left open where the match is weak. Only some rows state a clone size, as once, few, many or a class for expanded clones.

.	TRBJ1-1	TRBV19	.	CASSVTGGGTEAFF	TGTGCCAGTAGTGTGACAGGAGGAGGGACTGAAGCTTTCTTT
.	TRBJ2-6	TRBV13	.	CASSPLQPGAGANVLTF	TGTGCCAGCAGCCCCCTCCAGCCAGGTGCTGGGGCCAACGTCCTGACTTTC
.	TRBJ2-2	TRBV7-3	.	CASSPNGGANTGELFF	TGTGCCAGCAGCCCCAATGGTGGGGCCAACACCGGGGAGCTGTTTTTT
TRBD2	TRBJ2-2	TRBV9	.	CASSVEGTGGTGELFF	TGTGCCAGCAGCGTAGAGGGAACGGGGGGCACCGGGGAGCTGTTTTTT
TRBD1	TRBJ1-2	TRBV28	few	CASSLGTGEDYGYTF	TGTGCCAGCAGTCTAGGGACAGGGGAGGACTATGGCTACACCTTC
.	TRBJ2-7	TRBV5-6	.	CASSLSLEQYF	TGTGCCAGCAGCTTGTCTCTCGAGCAGTACTTC
TRBD1	TRBJ1-1	TRBV6-5	.	CASSYSSGQRNTEAFF	TGTGCCAGCAGTTACTCATCGGGACAGAGGAACACTGAAGCTTTCTTT
.	TRBJ1-2	TRBV4-3	.	CASSQDPGGGYTF	TGCGCCAGCAGCCAAGATCCGGGGGGAGGCTACACCTTC
.	TRBJ1-1	TRBV5-1	few	CASSLEGFTEAFF	TGCGCCAGCAGCTTGGAGGGGTTCACTGAAGCTTTCTTT
.	TRBJ1-5	TRBV2	.	CASSDRQVSNQPQHF	TGTGCCAGCAGTGATAGGCAGGTATCAAATCAGCCCCAGCATTTT
TRBD1	TRBJ1-1	TRBV19	many	CASRRTGGSTEAFF	TGTGCCAGTAGACGGACAGGGGGGTCCACTGAAGCTTTCTTT
.	TRBJ2-7	TRBV6-5	.	CASSYVYGGAYEQYF	TGTGCCAGCAGTTACGTCTATGGAGGGGCCTACGAGCAGTACTTC
.	TRBJ2-3	TRBV18	once	CASSPRTRGAGTDTQYF	TGTGCCAGCTCACCCAGGACACGGGGGGCCGGCACAGATACGCAGTATTTT
TRBD1	TRBJ1-2	TRBV9	.	CASSVGQARGSYGYTF	TGTGCCAGCAGCGTGGGACAGGCAAGAGGGAGCTATGGCTACACCTTC
.	TRBJ2-5	TRBV7-5	.	CARSLLEDGGAPAETQYF	TGTGCCAGAAGCTTATTGGAAGACGGAGGGGCTCCAGCGGAGACCCAGTACTTC
TRBD1	TRBJ2-7	TRBV6-5	.	CASRRTGGSYEQYF	TGTGCCAGCAGGCGGACAGGGGGCTCCTACGAGCAGTACTTC
.	TRBJ1-2	TRBV30	.	CACEPPGNYGYTF	TGTGCCTGCGAGCCCCCGGGTAACTATGGCTACACCTTC
.	TRBJ1-1	TRBV18	.	CASSSGTATEAFF	TGTGCCAGCTCCTCCGGGACGGCCACTGAAGCTTTCTTT
.	TRBJ1-1	TRBV18	.	CASSQGRGGVTEAFF	TGTGCCAGCTCACAGGGTAGGGGGGGTGTCACTGAAGCTTTCTTT
.	TRBJ2-6	TRBV7-2	.	CASSLDSGANVLTF	TGTGCCAGCAGCCTGGACTCTGGGGCCAACGTCCTGACTTTC
.	TRBJ1-1	TRBV6-1	.	CASSEGGPEAFF	TGTGCCAGCAGTGAAGGAGGCCCTGAAGCTTTCTTT
.	TRBJ1-5	TRBV30	.	CAWSVQANQPQHF	TGTGCCTGGAGTGTACAGGCGAATCAGCCCCAGCATTTT
TRBD1	TRBJ1-1	TRBV6-1	.	CASSTTGQGGTEAFF	TGTGCCAGCAGTACTACAGGACAGGGAGGCACTGAAGCTTTCTTT
.	TRBJ1-1	TRBV7-4	.	CASSSGPNTEAFF	TGTGCCAGCAGCTCCGGACCAAACACTGAAGCTTTCTTT
TRBD1	TRBJ2-4	TRBV5-6	few	CASSPGGQGSIQYF	TGTGCCAGCAGCCCCGGGGGACAGGGAAGCATTCAGTACTTC
.	TRBJ1-6	TRBV7-3	once	CASSSTGTGSPLHF	TGTGCCAGCAGCTCAACGGGGACGGGCTCACCCCTCCACTTT
.	TRBJ2-3	TRBV5-1	.	CASSLVLGSDTQYF	TGCGCCAGCAGCTTGGTGCTGGGATCGGATACGCAGTATTTT
.	TRBJ2-1	TRBV6-1	.	CASSESLRPASYNEQFF	TGTGCCAGCAGTGAATCGCTTAGGCCGGCCTCCTACAATGAGCAGTTCTTC
.	TRBJ1-2	TRBV11-3	.	CASSPTGASNYGYTF	TGTGCCAGCAGTCCAACAGGCGCCTCTAACTATGGCTACACCTTC
.	TRBJ2-1	TRBV28	.	CASSSGTPNEQFF	TGTGCCAGCAGTTCCGGGACACCCAATGAGCAGTTCTTC
.	TRBJ1-1	TRBV2	few	CASSPGPLNTEAFF	TGTGCCAGCAGTCCGGGACCTCTGAACACTGAAGCTTTCTTT
TRBD1	TRBJ2-1	TRBV6-5	once	CASRVPGQGYHEQFF	TGTGCCAGCAGAGTCCCGGGACAGGGGTACCATGAGCAGTTCTTC
.	TRBJ2-1	TRBV2	.	CASGVETRSNEQFF	TGTGCCAGCGGGGTAGAGACACGGTCCAATGAGCAGTTCTTC
.	TRBJ1-1	TRBV18	once	CASSPNLQRPGTDEAFF	TGTGCCAGCTCACCTAATCTCCAGCGCCCCGGCACCGATGAAGCTTTCTTT
TRBD1	TRBJ1-3	TRBV6-6	medium-sized	CASRTGDGGNTIYF	TGTGCCAGCAGGACAGGGGATGGTGGAAACACCATATATTTT
TRBD1	TRBJ1-1	TRBV6-5	.	CASSPGQGPRAFF	TGTGCCAGCAGTCCAGGACAGGGGCCGAGAGCTTTCTTT
TRBD1	TRBJ2-2	TRBV6-6	.	CASSYRQGDTGELFF	TGTGCCAGCAGTTACCGGCAGGGGGACACCGGGGAGCTGTTTTTT
.	TRBJ2-1	TRBV2	.	CASMEGRDLYNEQFF	TGTGCCAGCATGGAGGGGAGAGATCTCTACAATGAGCAGTTCTTC
.	TRBJ2-5	TRBV5-1	.	CASSLANSQEPQYF	TGCGCCAGCAGCTTGGCCAACAGCCAAGAGCCCCAGTACTTC
TRBD1	TRBJ1-1	TRBV19	few	CASSRRQGATEAFF	TGTGCCAGTAGTAGGAGACAGGGGGCTACTGAAGCTTTCTTT
.	TRBJ2-5	TRBV7-8	.	CASSFGTVETQYF	TGTGCCAGCAGCTTCGGGACTGTTGAGACCCAGTACTTC
.	TRBJ1-4	TRBV12-5	.	CASGLVLGEKLFF	TGTGCTAGTGGTTTGGTACTCGGTGAAAAACTGTTTTTT
.	TRBJ2-2	TRBV2	once	CASSNTGRGTGELFF	TGTGCCAGCAGTAACACAGGACGTGGCACCGGGGAGCTGTTTTTT
TRBD1	TRBJ2-3	TRBV19	.	CASSIRAGGTDTQYF	TGTGCCAGTAGTATTCGGGCAGGGGGTACAGATACGCAGTATTTT
TRBD1	TRBJ2-7	TRBV10-3	.	CAISGDRDSYEQYF	TGTGCCATCAGTGGCGACAGGGACTCCTACGAGCAGTACTTC
TRBD1	TRBJ1-5	TRBV7-9	.	CASSLTGDNQPQHF	TGTGCCAGCAGCTTAACAGGGGACAATCAGCCCCAGCATTTT
TRBD1	TRBJ1-6	TRBV6-1	large	CASSDIGGASPLHF	TGTGCCAGCAGTGACATAGGGGGCGCATCACCCCTCCACTTT
.	TRBJ1-2	TRBV4-2	.	CASSQIEGANYGYTF	TGTGCCAGCAGCCAGATAGAGGGGGCTAACTATGGCTACACCTTC
.	TRBJ1-2	TRBV6-1	.	CASSKGEGYGYTF	TGTGCCAGCAGCAAGGGGGAAGGGTATGGCTACACCTTC
.	TRBJ1-1	TRBV11-3	.	CASSLEQGPEAFF	TGTGCCAGCAGCTTAGAACAGGGTCCTGAAGCTTTCTTT
TRBD2	TRBJ2-1	TRBV6-1	.	CASSDLAGGSYNEQFF	TGTGCCAGCAGTGACCTAGCGGGGGGCTCCTACAATGAGCAGTTCTTC
.	TRBJ1-3	TRBV6-6	once	CASSPGGNTIYF	TGTGCCAGCAGCCCGGGAGGAAACACCATATATTTT
.	TRBJ1-2	TRBV19	.	CASSPLDRDYGYTF	TGTGCCAGTAGTCCACTGGACAGAGACTATGGCTACACCTTC
.	TRBJ1-1	TRBV5-1	.	CASSPEGLTTEAFF	TGCGCCAGCAGCCCGGAGGGGCTGACCACTGAAGCTTTCTTT
.	TRBJ1-3	TRBV7-8	few	CASSSESSGNTIYF	TGTGCCAGCAGCTCCGAATCCTCTGGAAACACCATATATTTT
TRBD2	TRBJ2-2	TRBV19	.	CASSTTSGGGRTGELFF	TGTGCCAGTAGTACCACAAGCGGGGGTGGTCGGACCGGGGAGCTGTTTTTT
.	TRBJ2-5	TRBV2	.	CASKSRGRETQYF	TGTGCCAGCAAGAGCAGGGGAAGAGAGACCCAGTACTTC
TRBD1	TRBJ2-7	TRBV18	.	CASSQGQAYEQYF	TGTGCCAGCTCACAGGGACAGGCCTACGAGCAGTACTTC
TRBD2	TRBJ2-3	TRBV4-1	.	CASSQGQAGGEADTQYF	TGCGCCAGCAGCCAAGGGCAAGCGGGGGGGGAGGCGGATACGCAGTATTTT
.	TRBJ2-7	TRBV5-5	once	CASSLNFYEQYF	TGTGCCAGCAGCTTGAACTTCTACGAGCAGTACTTC